Listed below are T cell receptor beta chains from one sample, sequenced in a study of T cells after posttransplantation cyclophosphamide. Profiled with immunoSEQ multiplex PCR; TCRdb holds only in-frame clones, not every one. The sample holds about 2,700 clones, and no clone turns up only once. The specimen was PBMCs, collected 32 days after allogeneic stem cell transplant with posttransplant cyclophosphamide. The receptors originated from a female patient aged 45 to 65 who received an allogeneic stem cell transplant from a related donor, was CMV-positive, and had no GVHD. Some T cells may arise from the graft donor. Both conserved end residues are trimmed from each CDR3. Fields, in order: V gene, J gene, CDR3 protein.

TRBV19,TRBJ2-1,ASRIGGLAGGLSYNEQF
TRBV4-3,TRBJ2-2,ASSQDRPSGSWSGELF
TRBV2,TRBJ2-1,ASSPSGRPYNEQF
TRBV7-3,TRBJ2-3,ASSLNPPGGDTDTQY
TRBV5-1,TRBJ2-2,ASSLALDTGELF
TRBV12-3/TRBV12-4,TRBJ2-2,ASSFTGGARELF
TRBV7-9,TRBJ1-5,ASSLDLVGNQPQH
TRBV24-1,TRBJ2-3,ATSMSASTDTQY
TRBV5-6,TRBJ1-6,ASSLLTGMSE
TRBV12-3/TRBV12-4,TRBJ2-3,ASSPRVAGGLGTQY
TRBV5-4,TRBJ2-3,ASSSGVPSTDTQY
TRBV7-9,TRBJ2-1,ASSLERDSEQF
TRBV27,TRBJ2-7,ASSLRRGDRTYEQY
TRBV7-9,TRBJ2-7,ASSSDIREQY
TRBV4-1,TRBJ1-1,ASSPLWGDTEAF
TRBV5-1,TRBJ2-5,ASSPQEVVYQETQY
TRBV28,TRBJ2-7,ASRARDFSYEQY
TRBV10-1,TRBJ2-3,ASSVGTSRSTQY
TRBV6-6,TRBJ2-7,ASSYLRQGGEQY
TRBV27,TRBJ1-5,ASSFQGVANQPQH
TRBV30,TRBJ2-1,AWSRGSYNEQF
TRBV9,TRBJ2-1,ASRPLAEVGNEQF
TRBV7-9,TRBJ1-2,ASSIRGGHGYGYT
TRBV30,TRBJ2-7,AWAQEPYEQY
TRBV9,TRBJ2-3,ASSVVASTDTQY
TRBV18,TRBJ2-7,ASSPEGRNAYEQY
TRBV7-6,TRBJ2-1,ASSLGTSGNYNEQF
TRBV10-3,TRBJ2-2,AIRGRGTNTGELF
TRBV30,TRBJ2-1,AWTGTSGRDYNEQF
TRBV5-1,TRBJ1-1,ASSGRTVNTEAF
TRBV6-6,TRBJ2-1,ASSYSRAPNNEQF
TRBV18,TRBJ2-5,ASSLRQGQQETQY
TRBV19,TRBJ1-5,ASTLTGDQPQH
TRBV11-1,TRBJ2-1,ASSLTGGSGRGQF
TRBV5-1,TRBJ2-1,ASRFRDRGYNEQF
TRBV7-9,TRBJ2-5,ASSPGAGQQETQY
TRBV12-3/TRBV12-4,TRBJ1-3,ASHKQGAGNTIY
TRBV30,TRBJ2-2,AWSLVGGLF
TRBV5-1,TRBJ1-3,ASSFIGGRGSGNTIY
TRBV6-1,TRBJ1-2,ASSVQGRYGYT
TRBV30,TRBJ1-3,ACETQRGNTIY
TRBV7-8,TRBJ1-2,ASSFSTGDPYGYT
TRBV30,TRBJ2-4,AWSVPQAGGGIQY
TRBV24-1,TRBJ1-2,ATSPTGQGIVDGYT
TRBV5-1,TRBJ2-3,ASSWTSGSTDTQY
TRBV29-1,TRBJ2-7,SVGGQGVDYEQY
TRBV30,TRBJ1-1,AWSVGLEAEAF
TRBV7-9,TRBJ2-5,ASSPPGLARIETQY
TRBV7-3,TRBJ2-1,ASSLADPGQGQIEQF